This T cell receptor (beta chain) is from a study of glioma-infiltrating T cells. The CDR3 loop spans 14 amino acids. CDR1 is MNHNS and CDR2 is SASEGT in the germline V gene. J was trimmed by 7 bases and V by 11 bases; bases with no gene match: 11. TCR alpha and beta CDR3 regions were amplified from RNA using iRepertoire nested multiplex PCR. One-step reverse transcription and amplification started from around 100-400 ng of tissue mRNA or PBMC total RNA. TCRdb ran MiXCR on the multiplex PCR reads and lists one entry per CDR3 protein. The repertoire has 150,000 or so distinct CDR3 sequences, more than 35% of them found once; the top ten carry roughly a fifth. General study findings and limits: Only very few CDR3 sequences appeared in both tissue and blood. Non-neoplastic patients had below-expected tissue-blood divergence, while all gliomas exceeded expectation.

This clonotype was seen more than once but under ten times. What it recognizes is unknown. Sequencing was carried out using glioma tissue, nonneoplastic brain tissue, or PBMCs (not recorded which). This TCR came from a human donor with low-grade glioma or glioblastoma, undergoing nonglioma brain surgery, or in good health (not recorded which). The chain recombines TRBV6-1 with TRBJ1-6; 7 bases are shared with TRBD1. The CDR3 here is CAAATGTENSPLHF. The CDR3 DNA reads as TGTGCCGCCGCCACCGGGACAGAAAATTCACCCCTCCACTTT.